This T cell receptor (beta chain) was found in a study of blood T cells in healthy people across ages. General study points: The fall in TCR beta diversity per million T cells was roughly linear with age.

The CDR3 totals 13 residues. Germline V gives CDR1 SNHLY, CDR2 FYNNEI. Trimming stripped 6 bases from V and 5 bases from J, with 11 bases between. A second PCR, run for roughly 7 to 12 cycles, used a sample-barcoded 5' primer plus a J-beta primer mix. One entry per CDR3 protein results from TCRdb running MiXCR on the 5' RACE reads. The sample has more than 1 million distinct CDR3 sequences; under 55% are singletons. Of note for this clonotype: The target antigen is unknown.

The clonotype was recovered from a woman aged 55-69 years in good health. This chain joins TRBV2 and TRBJ2-1, with no clear D. The sample was blood. The CDR3 DNA reads TGTGCCAGCAGCCCTCTGATAGACAATGAGCAGTTCTTC. This encodes CASSPLIDNEQFF.